Listed below are T cell receptor beta chains from one sample, sequenced in a study of beta chain features in type 1 diabetes. Here immunoSEQ multiplex PCR was the method, and the copy in TCRdb shows in-frame clones only, minus some. Among more than 150,000 clones listed, about 13% were seen once. Sequencing was done on a sample of central memory CD4+ T cells from blood. These receptors originate from a woman younger than 35 in good health. The CDR3 runs from the conserved cysteine through the conserved F or W. The D gene is left open where the match is weak. Clone sizes are given selectively: once, few, many, or a class where the clone is expanded.

j_gene | abundance | d_gene | v_gene | CDR3aa | CDR3nt
TRBJ2-5 | few | . | TRBV5-8 | CASSLGGGETQYF | TGTGCCAGCAGCCTGGGGGGAGGCGAGACCCAGTACTTC
TRBJ1-2 | . | . | TRBV2 | CASSEDRSYGYTF | TGTGCCAGCAGTGAGGACAGATCGTATGGCTACACCTTC
TRBJ1-5 | . | . | TRBV5-1 | CASSLSPGVNQPQHF | TGCGCCAGCAGCTTAAGTCCAGGGGTCAATCAGCCCCAGCATTTT
TRBJ2-3 | few | . | TRBV10-3 | CAISDSRGAGDTQYF | TGTGCCATCAGTGACTCTCGCGGGGCGGGAGATACGCAGTATTTT
TRBJ2-3 | many | . | TRBV29-1 | CSAKRDLADTQYF | TGCAGCGCTAAGAGGGATCTGGCAGATACGCAGTATTTT
TRBJ2-1 | few | TRBD2 | TRBV19 | CASSRTGTSGSSWASSYNEQFF | TGTGCCAGTAGTCGAACCGGGACTAGCGGGAGTTCCTGGGCCTCCTCCTACAATGAGCAGTTCTTC
TRBJ1-4 | . | TRBD1 | TRBV7-9 | CASSLEGTANEKLFF | TGTGCCAGCAGCTTAGAAGGGACAGCTAATGAAAAACTGTTTTTT
TRBJ2-7 | . | TRBD2 | TRBV9 | CASTSSSGPSYEQYF | TGTGCCAGCACCTCGTCTAGCGGGCCTTCCTACGAGCAGTACTTC
TRBJ2-7 | . | TRBD1 | TRBV7-9 | CAILRQGYEQYF | TGTGCCATCCTTCGACAGGGCTACGAGCAGTACTTC
TRBJ2-3 | few | TRBD2 | TRBV7-9 | CASSLGLAATSTDTQYF | TGTGCCAGCAGCTTGGGACTAGCGGCTACTAGCACAGATACGCAGTATTTT
TRBJ2-1 | few | . | TRBV5-4 | CASKNASAYNEQFF | TGTGCCAGCAAAAATGCTAGCGCCTACAATGAGCAGTTCTTC
TRBJ2-2 | few | . | TRBV6-6 | CASSTQNTGELFF | TGTGCCAGCAGTACTCAGAACACCGGGGAGCTGTTTTTT
TRBJ2-4 | few | . | TRBV9 | CASSVSEAGWAKNIQYF | TGTGCCAGCAGCGTAAGTGAGGCGGGATGGGCCAAAAACATTCAGTACTTC
TRBJ2-6 | . | . | TRBV6-1 | CASVGSGANVLTF | TGTGCCAGCGTCGGCTCTGGGGCCAACGTCCTGACTTTC
TRBJ1-2 | few | . | TRBV18 | CASSGSSDGGYGYTF | TGTGCCAGCTCCGGCAGCTCGGACGGGGGATATGGCTACACCTTC
TRBJ2-1 | . | TRBD2 | TRBV14 | CASSLLSLAGANNEQFF | TGTGCCAGCAGCCTCCTGTCCCTAGCGGGGGCCAACAATGAGCAGTTCTTC
TRBJ2-3 | once | TRBD2 | TRBV2 | CASSEPRGSGKTDTQYF | TGTGCCAGCAGCGAACCCCGGGGGAGCGGGAAAACAGATACGCAGTATTTT
TRBJ2-7 | . | . | TRBV9 | CASSVAGLPYEQYF | TGTGCCAGCAGCGTAGCGGGACTCCCCTACGAGCAGTACTTC
TRBJ1-1 | few | TRBD1 | TRBV29-1 | CSVTGQANTEAFF | TGCAGCGTGACGGGACAGGCCAACACTGAAGCTTTCTTT
TRBJ1-2 | few | . | TRBV6-1 | CASSERGDYGYTF | TGTGCCAGCAGTGAGAGAGGAGACTATGGCTACACCTTC
TRBJ2-7 | . | TRBD2 | TRBV28 | CASRPSGGSYEQYF | TGTGCCAGCAGGCCTAGCGGGGGGTCCTACGAGCAGTACTTC
TRBJ2-1 | . | TRBD2 | TRBV7-6 | CASSSGLAGLLNNEQFF | TGTGCCAGCAGCTCAGGACTAGCGGGCCTTCTTAACAATGAGCAGTTCTTC
TRBJ2-3 | few | TRBD2 | TRBV11-2 | CASSPRDYLVNTQYF | TGTGCCAGCAGCCCCCGGGACTATCTGGTGAATACGCAGTATTTT
TRBJ2-7 | . | . | TRBV7-9 | CASTPASDEQYF | TGTGCCAGCACCCCTGCTAGCGACGAGCAGTACTTC